A single sample is the source of the 31 T cell receptor beta chains below, sequenced in a study of brain T cells in children with intractable seizures. Repertoires were generated with immunoSEQ multiplex PCR, while TCRdb's copy carries only in-frame clones and drops some. The data show approximately 41,000 clones, 90% seen once. The source material was peripheral blood, sampled at surgery. The receptors stem from a girl aged 2 to 9 with tuberous sclerosis and intractable seizures.

V usage is TRBV5-1 and J usage is TRBJ1-2; D is undetermined. Germline CDR1 reads SGHRS; CDR2 reads YFSETQ. Trimming shortened V by 4 bases and J by 2 bases, and 12 bases separated the two germline ends. The CDR3 spans 14 residues. CDR3 protein: CASSTDGENYGYTF. The CDR3, as DNA: TGCGCCAGCAGCACGGACGGGGAGAACTATGGCTACACCTTC.

The V call is TRBV4-1, the J call TRBJ1-2; tentative D call: TRBD1 (5 bases). CDR1 and CDR2 from the germline V gene are MGHRA and YSYEKL. There are 15 residues in the CDR3. Trimming shortened V by 0 bases and J by 0 bases, and 8 bases separated the two germline ends. Here the CDR3 reads CASSQEGGTNYGYTF. The CDR3 bases are TGCGCCAGCAGCCAAGAGGGGGGGACTAACTATGGCTACACCTTC.

The chain uses TRBV30 and TRBJ1-6; D perhaps matches TRBD1 (5 bases). V shed 2 bases and J shed 7 bases, with 12 bases lying between them. Germline CDR1 reads GTSNPN; CDR2 reads SVGIG (reference sequence). CDR3 length: 14 residues. The CDR3 DNA reads as TGTGCCTGGAGTTCTGGGGGTGCAAATTCACCCCTCCACTTT. The encoded protein is CAWSSGGANSPLHF.

The genes are TRBV27 and TRBJ1-5, with D maybe TRBD1 (6 bases). The CDR3 is 18 amino acids. V was clipped by 3 bases and J by 1 base, with 19 bases between them. Germline CDR1 reads MNHEY; CDR2 reads SMNVEV (reference sequence). The CDR3 sequence is CASSLGGPDRQSNQPQHF. The DNA of the CDR3 is TGTGCCAGCAGTTTGGGGGGCCCTGACAGGCAAAGCAATCAGCCCCAGCATTTT.

The J gene is TRBJ1-1, the V gene TRBV13; 8 nucleotides line up with TRBD1. The ends lost 2 bases at V and 3 bases at J; junction bases unmatched: 8. Germline loops: CDR1 PRHDT, CDR2 FYEKMQ (reference sequence). This CDR3 has 16 residues. The CDR3 sequence: CASSLTGQGGYTEAFF. As DNA, the CDR3 is TGTGCCAGCAGCTTAACTGGACAGGGAGGGTACACTGAAGCTTTCTTT.

In this sample, this clone turned up once. The J gene is TRBJ1-1, the V gene TRBV7-8, with 8 bases matching TRBD1. This CDR3 has 11 residues. V lost 5 bases to trimming and J lost 10 bases; unmatched junction nucleotides: 3. Germline V gives CDR1 SGHVS, CDR2 FQNEAQ. The chain's CDR3 is CASSPGQGAFF. The CDR3 coding sequence is TGTGCCAGCAGCCCAGGACAGGGAGCTTTCTTT.

The chain combines TRBV19 with TRBJ2-2, with 9 positions matching TRBD1. The ends lost 7 bases at V and 3 bases at J; junction bases unmatched: 6. Germline values: CDR1 LNHDA, CDR2 SQIVND (reference sequence). The CDR3 contains 15 residues. CDR3 residues: CASKSRTGDTGELFF. The CDR3 DNA reads as TGTGCCAGTAAATCCCGGACAGGGGACACCGGGGAGCTGTTTTTT.

The chain is built from TRBV15 and TRBJ2-6; 8 bases match TRBD1. The CDR3 loop spans 17 amino acids. Germline trimming cut 1 base from V and 5 bases from J; bases unmatched to any gene: 7. Germline CDR1 reads LNHNV; CDR2 reads YYDKDF (reference sequence). The CDR3 reads CATSRGTGTVWANVLTF. CDR3 DNA sequence: TGTGCCACCAGCAGAGGGACAGGGACTGTATGGGCCAACGTCCTGACTTTC. Full variable domain (rest looked up from reference TRBV15 and TRBJ2-6): DAMVIQNPRYQVTQFGKPVTLSCSQTLNHNVMYWYQQKSSQAPKLLFHYYDKDFNNEADTPDNFQSRRPNTSFCFLDIRSPGLGDTAMYLCATSRGTGTVWANVLTFGAGSRLTVL.

The V call is TRBV3-1 (or the pseudogene TRBV3-2), the J call TRBJ2-1; D gene unclear. Germline V gene sequence: CDR1 LGHDT, CDR2 YNNKEL (reference sequence). V lost 4 bases, J lost 4 bases, and 8 bases lay in between. This CDR3 contains 13 residues. Here the CDR3 DNA reads TGTGCCAGCAGCCGAGACGGGTACAATGAGCAGTTCTTC. Amino acids: CASSRDGYNEQFF.

Comment on this clone: The same CDR3 can be traced to other DNA sequences in this sample. The V gene is TRBV3-1 (or the pseudogene TRBV3-2), the J gene TRBJ1-2; no reliable D call. Trimming removed 0 bases from V and 5 bases from J, with 4 bases in between. CDR3 size: 12 residues. CDR1 is LGHDT and CDR2 is YNNKEL in the germline V gene (reference sequence). CDR3 sequence (DNA): TGTGCCAGCAGCCAAGAAGGGTATGGCTACACCTTC. This translates into CASSQEGYGYTF.

The gene calls are TRBV6-5 and TRBJ1-1, with D unresolved. Trimming took 0 bases from V and 5 from J, leaving 10 bases between them. This CDR3 region has 14 residues. CDR1 and CDR2 (germline): MNHEY, SVGAGI. CDR3 loop: CASSYSFAGTEAFF. The CDR3 region has the DNA TGTGCCAGCAGTTACTCCTTCGCTGGGACTGAAGCTTTCTTT.

Worth noting for this clone: The sample contains more than one DNA sequence encoding this CDR3. This rearrangement joins TRBV5-1 to TRBJ1-2, with 8 bases that match TRBD1. Germline loops: CDR1 SGHRS, CDR2 YFSETQ. Germline trimming cut 1 base from V and 4 bases from J; bases unmatched to any gene: 6. CDR3 length equals 15 residues. Written as DNA, the CDR3 is TGCGCCAGCAGCTTGACGGCAGGGGGCGGCTATGGCTACACCTTC. Translation: CASSLTAGGGYGYTF.

This chain's CDR3 is CASSSTGQGGYTF. The CDR3 nucleotides are TGTGCCAGCAGCTCCACGGGACAGGGGGGCTACACCTTC. The V call is TRBV5-6, the J call TRBJ1-2, with 10 bases identical to TRBD1. J gave up 8 bases and V 3 bases, and 4 bases lay outside the gene matches. Germline lookup yields CDR1 SGHDT and CDR2 YYEEEE. The CDR3 totals 13 residues.

The genes are TRBV9 and TRBJ2-1; D not resolved. Germline values: CDR1 SGDLS, CDR2 YYNGEE. V lost 4 bases and J lost 4, with 15 bases in between. CDR3 size: 15 residues. The CDR3 here is CASSSQEVGYNEQFF. The CDR3 DNA is TGTGCCAGCAGCTCCCAGGAAGTTGGTTACAATGAGCAGTTCTTC.

This sequence joins TRBV27 and TRBJ1-3, with D uncertain. Germline V gene data show CDR1 as MNHEY and CDR2 as SMNVEV (reference sequence). V lost 6 bases, J lost 1 base, and 19 bases lay in between. CDR3 length: 17 residues. CDR3 DNA sequence: TGTGCCAGCAGGAGTATTTTGGAGGGCCCTTCTGGAAACACCATATATTTT. This sequence encodes CASRSILEGPSGNTIYF.

The count of this clone is one. V and J are TRBV5-1 and TRBJ2-7; 10 nucleotides agree with TRBD1. With 3 bases clipped from V and 1 base from J, the junction kept 10 bases outside the gene matches. This CDR3 comprises 17 residues. Germline V gives CDR1 SGHRS, CDR2 YFSETQ. The DNA of the CDR3 is TGCGCCAGCAGCTGGGACAGGGGCGTTGATGGATCCTACGAGCAGTACTTC. Translating gives CASSWDRGVDGSYEQYF.

The V gene is TRBV5-1, the J gene TRBJ1-1; 7 bases match TRBD1. CDR1 is SGHRS, CDR2 YFSETQ, per germline. This CDR3 region has 15 residues. J gave up 7 bases and V 1 base, and 10 bases lay outside the gene matches. DNA for the CDR3: TGCGCCAGCAGCTTGCGGGGAACAGGGGAGGGTGAAGCTTTCTTT. Translation gives CASSLRGTGEGEAFF.

This clone is a singleton in its sample. This rearrangement joins TRBV5-6 to TRBJ2-5, with 14 bases identical to TRBD2. The CDR3 has 18 amino acids. Unmatched junction bases numbered 7, after V lost 3 bases and J lost 0 bases. CDR1 is SGHDT and CDR2 is YYEEEE in the germline V gene. The DNA for the CDR3 is TGTGCCAGCAGCTACGGACTAGCGGGGGGCAAATACCAAGAGACCCAGTACTTC. Translated: CASSYGLAGGKYQETQYF.

The count of this clone is one. The gene calls are TRBV19 and TRBJ2-7; D is uncertain. The CDR3 is 13 amino acids. Germline V gene sequence: CDR1 LNHDA, CDR2 SQIVND (reference sequence). Deletions cut 5 bases from V and 1 base from J, with 9 bases between. The CDR3 loop is CASSPKVSYEQYF. CDR3 nucleotide sequence: TGTGCCAGTAGTCCCAAAGTTTCCTACGAGCAGTACTTC. The entire variable domain, with the rest obtained from reference TRBV19 and TRBJ2-7, is as follows: DGGITQSPKYLFRKEGQNVTLSCEQNLNHDAMYWYRQDPGQGLRLIYYSQIVNDFQKGDIAEGYSVSREKKESFPLTVTSAQKNPTAFYLCASSPKVSYEQYFGPGTRLTVT.

This chain uses TRBV11-3 with TRBJ2-5; tentative D call: TRBD1 (6 bases). CDR1 is SGHNT, CDR2 YENEEA, per germline. This CDR3 region has 15 residues. V gave up 4 bases and J gave up 4 bases, with 16 bases separating them. The CDR3 DNA follows: TGTGCCAGCAGCTATTTATCGGGCAGGGGAGAGACCCAGTACTTC. Its protein product is CASSYLSGRGETQYF.

The chain recombines TRBV18 with TRBJ1-5, with a weak D call TRBD1 (6 bases). The germline V and J ends were trimmed by 3 bases and 4 bases, with 7 bases remaining between them. The V gene's germline CDR1 is KGHSH and CDR2 LQKENI. The CDR3 sequence is 13 residues long. In nucleotides, the CDR3 is TGTGCCAGCTCACCTACAGGGAATCAGCCCCAGCATTTT. Translation gives CASSPTGNQPQHF. Filled out from reference TRBV18 and TRBJ1-5, the complete variable domain reads NAGVMQNPRHLVRRRGQEARLRCSPMKGHSHVYWYRQLPEEGLKFMVYLQKENIIDESGMPKERFSAEFPKEGPSILRIQQVVRGDSAAYFCASSPTGNQPQHFGDGTRLSIL.

The gene calls are TRBV3-1 (or the pseudogene TRBV3-2) and TRBJ1-2; D ambiguous. Germline V CDR1 and CDR2: LGHDT, YNNKEL (reference sequence). The V end lost 1 base, the J end lost 4 bases, and 4 bases lay between the germline ends. The CDR3 spans 12 residues. This CDR3 is CASSQGGYGYTF. CDR3 coding DNA: TGTGCCAGCAGCCAAGGGGGCTATGGCTACACCTTC.

This chain connects TRBV5-8 to TRBJ1-4; D perhaps matches TRBD1 (5 bases). The CDR3 sequence is 14 residues long. The V end was cut by 2 bases, the J end by 7 bases, with 12 bases between. In germline, CDR1 is SGHTS, CDR2 YDEGEE. Here the CDR3 DNA reads TGTGCCAGCAGCTTCAGGGAAATGGGTGAAAAACTGTTTTTT. Residues: CASSFREMGEKLFF.

This chain uses TRBV6-6 with TRBJ2-3; D may be TRBD2 (5 bases). From germline, CDR1 is MNHNY and CDR2 SVGAGI (reference sequence). This CDR3 is 16 amino acids long. With 2 bases removed from V and 0 bases from J, the gap between germline ends came to 12 bases. The CDR3 sequence is CASSYDGGPSTDTQYF. The CDR3 DNA sequence: TGTGCCAGCAGTTACGATGGAGGTCCTAGCACAGATACGCAGTATTTT.

The chain combines TRBV18 with TRBJ2-5, with D possibly TRBD1 on 5 matching bases. From germline, CDR1 is KGHSH and CDR2 LQKENI. This CDR3 contains 15 residues. V was pared by 0 bases and J by 5 bases, with 13 bases between. The CDR3 DNA reads as TGTGCCAGCTCACCACCGCAGGGAAGAAGGGAGACCCAGTACTTC. Residues: CASSPPQGRRETQYF. Full variable domain (outside the CDR3, taken from reference TRBV18 and TRBJ2-5): NAGVMQNPRHLVRRRGQEARLRCSPMKGHSHVYWYRQLPEEGLKFMVYLQKENIIDESGMPKERFSAEFPKEGPSILRIQQVVRGDSAAYFCASSPPQGRRETQYFGPGTRLLVL.

The chain recombines TRBV5-5 with TRBJ2-1, with D perhaps being TRBD1 or TRBD2 (5 bases each). V lost 1 base, J lost 0 bases, and 8 bases lay in between. The CDR3 covers 15 residues. The V gene's germline CDR1 is SGHKS and CDR2 YYEKEE (reference sequence). As DNA, the CDR3 is TGTGCCAGCAGCTTGCCGGGGCCCTCCTACAATGAGCAGTTCTTC. Translated: CASSLPGPSYNEQFF.

This chain links TRBV5-1 with TRBJ2-3; possible D gene TRBD1, 5 bases. V was cut by 0 bases and J by 4 bases, with 24 bases left in between. The V gene's germline CDR1 is SGHRS and CDR2 YFSETQ. This CDR3 spans 19 amino acids. The CDR3 bases are TGCGCCAGCAGCTTGGGCGTCGACAGCCATGAAATAGGGTCAGATACGCAGTATTTT. Protein product: CASSLGVDSHEIGSDTQYF.

The V and J genes are TRBV5-1 and TRBJ2-1; the match to TRBD2 covers 10 bases. The CDR3 contains 16 residues. Germline CDR1 reads SGHRS; CDR2 reads YFSETQ. Losses at the gene ends were 4 bases for V and 9 bases for J; bases not matched to a gene: 13. The CDR3: CASSPPGSGGASEQFF. The CDR3 DNA follows: TGCGCCAGCAGCCCCCCCGGGAGCGGGGGGGCTAGTGAGCAGTTCTTC.

This clone was picked up one time. The gene calls are TRBV30 and TRBJ2-3, with D perhaps given as TRBD1 or TRBD2 (5 bases each). The CDR3 loop spans 13 amino acids. Trimming took off 4 bases at V and 5 bases at J, with 13 bases between the two ends. Germline-derived CDR1 and CDR2 are GTSNPN and SVGIG (reference sequence). The CDR3 sequence is CAWKLLGVDTQYF. CDR3 nucleotide sequence: TGTGCCTGGAAATTACTAGGGGTAGATACGCAGTATTTT.

This clone was seen only once. The chain recombines TRBV2 with TRBJ2-2; no reliable D call. The CDR3 totals 12 residues. Trimming pared 4 bases from V and 3 bases from J, leaving 3 bases between. Germline V gives CDR1 SNHLY, CDR2 FYNNEI. CDR3 sequence reads: CASSADTGELFF. CDR3 in DNA: TGTGCCAGCAGTGCGGACACCGGGGAGCTGTTTTTT.

This rearrangement joins TRBV6-5 to TRBJ1-2, with 9 bases lining up with TRBD1. The CDR3 has 15 residues. Germline CDR1 is MNHEY and CDR2 is SVGAGI. V trimming: 6 bases; J trimming: 5 bases; junction bases outside the gene matches: 10. CDR3 in DNA: TGTGCCAGCAGCGGCCTGGGACAGGGTCCGTATGGCTACACCTTC. Translation: CASSGLGQGPYGYTF.